This entry is about one T cell receptor beta chain. This entry is derived from a study of blood T cell repertoires in COVID-19. Study background: The cDNA or gDNA used as material had been derived from T cells, B-cell-depleted T cells, or PBMCs.

The authors' processing: Reference gene primers were amplified, and this amplification served to estimate nucleated cell counts. Assay used: immunoSEQ multiplex PCR; TCRdb lists only in-frame clones, some missing. V and J calls and clone size are those listed in that table; D and trimming were worked out from the DNA. Of around 50,000 clones listed, about 82% are singletons. The CDR3 spans 15 residues. CDR1 and CDR2 (germline): SGHKS, YYEKEE (reference sequence). J lost 3 bases, V lost 4 bases, and 5 bases had no gene match. The clonotype comes from a human donor in a cohort sampled during active COVID-19. The chain is built from TRBV5-5 and TRBJ2-7, with 12 bases that match TRBD2. The specimen sequenced was peripheral blood. DNA of the CDR3: TGTGCCAGCAGCCAGGGACTAGCGGGCGGCTACGAGCAGTACTTC. It specifies CASSQGLAGGYEQYF.